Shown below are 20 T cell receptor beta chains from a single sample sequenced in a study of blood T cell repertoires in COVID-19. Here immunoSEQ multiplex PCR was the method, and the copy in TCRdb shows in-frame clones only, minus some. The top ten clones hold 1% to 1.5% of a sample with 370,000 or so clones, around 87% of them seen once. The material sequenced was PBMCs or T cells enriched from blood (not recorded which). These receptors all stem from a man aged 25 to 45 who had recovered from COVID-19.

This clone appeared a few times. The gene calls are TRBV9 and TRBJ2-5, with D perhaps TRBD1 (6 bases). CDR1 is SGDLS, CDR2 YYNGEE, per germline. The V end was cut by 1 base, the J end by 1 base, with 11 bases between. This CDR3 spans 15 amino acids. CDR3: CASSVMGTTQETQYF. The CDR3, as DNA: TGTGCCAGCAGCGTAATGGGGACAACCCAAGAGACCCAGTACTTC.

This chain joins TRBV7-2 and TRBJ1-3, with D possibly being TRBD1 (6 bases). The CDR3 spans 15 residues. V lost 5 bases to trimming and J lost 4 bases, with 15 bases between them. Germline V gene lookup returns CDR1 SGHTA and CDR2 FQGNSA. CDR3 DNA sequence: TGTGCCAGCAGCCCCTCGGGGGGCAGGGGAAACACCATATATTTT. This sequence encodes CASSPSGGRGNTIYF.

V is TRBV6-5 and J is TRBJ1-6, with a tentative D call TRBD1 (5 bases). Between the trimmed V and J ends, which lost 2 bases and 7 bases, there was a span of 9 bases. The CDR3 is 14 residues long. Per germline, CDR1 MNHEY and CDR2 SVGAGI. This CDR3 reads CASSYDGANSPLHF. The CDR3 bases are TGTGCCAGCAGTTACGATGGGGCCAATTCACCCCTCCACTTT.

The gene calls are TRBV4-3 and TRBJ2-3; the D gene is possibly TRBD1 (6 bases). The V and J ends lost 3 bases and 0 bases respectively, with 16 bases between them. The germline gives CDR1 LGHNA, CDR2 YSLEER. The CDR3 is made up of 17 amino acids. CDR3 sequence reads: CASSQSRDTRSTDTQYF. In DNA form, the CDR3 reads TGCGCCAGCAGCCAGTCGAGGGACACCCGCAGCACAGATACGCAGTATTTT.

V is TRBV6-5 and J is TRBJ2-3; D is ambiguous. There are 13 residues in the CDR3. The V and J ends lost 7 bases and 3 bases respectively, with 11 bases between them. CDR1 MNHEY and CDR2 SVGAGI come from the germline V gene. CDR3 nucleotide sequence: TGTGCCAGCACAATCCCCGGGACAGATACGCAGTATTTT. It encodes CASTIPGTDTQYF.

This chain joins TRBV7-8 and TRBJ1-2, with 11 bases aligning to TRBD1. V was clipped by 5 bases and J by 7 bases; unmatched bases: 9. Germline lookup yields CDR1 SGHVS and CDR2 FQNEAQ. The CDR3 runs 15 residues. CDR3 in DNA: TGTGCCAGCAGCCTCCGGACAGGGGGCTCGTCTGGCTACACCTTC. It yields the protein CASSLRTGGSSGYTF. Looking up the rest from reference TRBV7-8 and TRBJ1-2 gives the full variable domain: GAGVSQSPRYKVAKRGQDVALRCDPISGHVSLFWYQQALGQGPEFLTYFQNEAQLDKSGLPSDRFFAERPEGSVSTLKIQRTQQEDSAVYLCASSLRTGGSSGYTFGSGTRLTVV.

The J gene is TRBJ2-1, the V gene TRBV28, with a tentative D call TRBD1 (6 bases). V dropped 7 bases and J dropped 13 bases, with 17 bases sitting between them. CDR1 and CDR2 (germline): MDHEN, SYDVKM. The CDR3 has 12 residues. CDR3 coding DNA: TGTGCCAGCAAGTCTGGGGGCAAGATCCAGTTCTTC. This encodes CASKSGGKIQFF.

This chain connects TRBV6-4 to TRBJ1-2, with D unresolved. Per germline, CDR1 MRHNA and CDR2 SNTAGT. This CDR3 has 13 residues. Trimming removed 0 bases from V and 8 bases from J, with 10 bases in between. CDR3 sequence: CASSDSGGWGYTF. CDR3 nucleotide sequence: TGTGCCAGCAGTGACTCTGGAGGGTGGGGCTACACCTTC.

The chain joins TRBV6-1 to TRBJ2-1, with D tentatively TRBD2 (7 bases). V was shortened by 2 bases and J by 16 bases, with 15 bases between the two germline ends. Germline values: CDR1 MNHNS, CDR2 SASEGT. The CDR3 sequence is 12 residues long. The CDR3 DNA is TGTGCCAGCAGTGAACAGGGGAGGGAAGGATTCTTC. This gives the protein CASSEQGREGFF.

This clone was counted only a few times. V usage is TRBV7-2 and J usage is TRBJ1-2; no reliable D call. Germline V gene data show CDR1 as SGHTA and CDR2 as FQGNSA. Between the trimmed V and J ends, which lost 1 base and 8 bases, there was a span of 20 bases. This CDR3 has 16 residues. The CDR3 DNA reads TGTGCCAGCAGCTTAGGCCCGGGGAAGGGTCAAGGCGGCTACACCTTC. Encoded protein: CASSLGPGKGQGGYTF. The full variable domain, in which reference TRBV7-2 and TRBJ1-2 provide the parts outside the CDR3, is GAGVSQSPSNKVTEKGKDVELRCDPISGHTALYWYRQSLGQGLEFLIYFQGNSAPDKSGLPSDRFSAERTGGSVSTLTIQRTQQEDSAVYLCASSLGPGKGQGGYTFGSGTRLTVV.

CDR3 in DNA: TGTGCCAGCAGCTTAGTGACCGCGGACCGGAGGGATTCACCCCTCCACTTT. The encoded protein is CASSLVTADRRDSPLHF. The chain links TRBV13 to TRBJ1-6, with no clear D. Germline V lookup: CDR1 PRHDT, CDR2 FYEKMQ (reference sequence). Between the trimmed V and J ends, which lost 1 base and 8 bases, there was a span of 18 bases. The CDR3 loop spans 17 amino acids.

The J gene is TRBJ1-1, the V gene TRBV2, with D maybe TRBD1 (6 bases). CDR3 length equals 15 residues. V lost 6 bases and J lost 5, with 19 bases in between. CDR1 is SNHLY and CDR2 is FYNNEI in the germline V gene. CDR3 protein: CASRPTGQRGTEAFF. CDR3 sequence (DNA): TGTGCCAGCAGACCCACCGGACAGAGGGGGACTGAAGCTTTCTTT.

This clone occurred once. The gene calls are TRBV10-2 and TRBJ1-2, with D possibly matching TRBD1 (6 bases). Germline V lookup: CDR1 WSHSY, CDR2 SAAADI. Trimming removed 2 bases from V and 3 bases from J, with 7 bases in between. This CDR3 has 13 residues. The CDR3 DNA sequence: TGCGCCAGCAGTGAGCACAGGGACTATGGCTACACCTTC. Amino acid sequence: CASSEHRDYGYTF.

The CDR3 spells CATSDGGRDYGYTF. In DNA form, the CDR3 reads TGTGCCACCAGTGATGGCGGGCGGGACTATGGCTACACCTTC. The genes are TRBV24-1 and TRBJ1-2, with D unclear. The CDR3 is 14 residues long. Germline assignment: CDR1 KGHDR and CDR2 SFDVKD. The V end was cut by 3 bases, the J end by 3 bases, with 10 bases between.

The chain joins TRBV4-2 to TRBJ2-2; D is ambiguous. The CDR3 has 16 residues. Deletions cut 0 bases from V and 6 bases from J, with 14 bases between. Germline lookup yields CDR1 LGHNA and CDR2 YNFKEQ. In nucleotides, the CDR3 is TGTGCCAGCAGCCAAGATCGGAGAACTCTTGCCGGGGAGCTGTTTTTT. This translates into CASSQDRRTLAGELFF.

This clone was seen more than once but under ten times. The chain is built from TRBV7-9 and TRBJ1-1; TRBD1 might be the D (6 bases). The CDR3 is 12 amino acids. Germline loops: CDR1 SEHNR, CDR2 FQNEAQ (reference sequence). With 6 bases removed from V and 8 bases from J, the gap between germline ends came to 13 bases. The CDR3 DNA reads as TGTGCCAGCAGTCCGGAAGACAGGGAAGCTTTCTTT. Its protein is CASSPEDREAFF.

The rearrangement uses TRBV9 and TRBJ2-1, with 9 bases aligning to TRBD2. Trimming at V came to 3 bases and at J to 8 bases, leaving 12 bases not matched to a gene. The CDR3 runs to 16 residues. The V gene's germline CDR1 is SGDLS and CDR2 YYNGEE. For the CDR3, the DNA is TGTGCCAGCAGCGCCCAGGGACTAGCCTTCGTTGATGAGCAGTTCTTC. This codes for CASSAQGLAFVDEQFF.

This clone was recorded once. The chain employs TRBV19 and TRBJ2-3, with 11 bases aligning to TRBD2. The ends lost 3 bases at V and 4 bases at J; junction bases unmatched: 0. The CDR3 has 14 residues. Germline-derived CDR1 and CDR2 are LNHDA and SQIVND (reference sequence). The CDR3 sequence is CASSISGGADTQYF. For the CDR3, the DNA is TGTGCCAGTAGTATTAGCGGGGGGGCAGATACGCAGTATTTT.

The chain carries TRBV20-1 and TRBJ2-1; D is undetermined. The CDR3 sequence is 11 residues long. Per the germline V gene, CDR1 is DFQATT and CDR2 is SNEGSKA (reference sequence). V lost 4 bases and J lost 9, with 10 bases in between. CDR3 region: CSAKLWSEQFF. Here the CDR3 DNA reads TGCAGTGCTAAATTATGGAGTGAGCAGTTCTTC.

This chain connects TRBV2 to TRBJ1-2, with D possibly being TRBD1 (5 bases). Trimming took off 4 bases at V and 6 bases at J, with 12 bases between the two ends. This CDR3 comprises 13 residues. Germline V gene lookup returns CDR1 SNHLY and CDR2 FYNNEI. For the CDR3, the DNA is TGTGCCAGCAGTGTCAGGGATTTGGATGGCTACACCTTC. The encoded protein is CASSVRDLDGYTF.